This T cell receptor beta chain was identified in a study of long-term antiretroviral therapy in people with HIV (dated by TCRdb to between 2021 and 2023). Background on the whole study: The earliest samples were collected approximately a decade before the 2015 WHO recommendation for immediate ART, a period when ART was typically delayed until CD4 counts fell. Whether ART initiation and durable HIV suppression were associated with changes in peripheral blood TRB repertoire composition and diversity was tested in a retrospective serial study. The cohort contributed roughly 190 cryopreserved PBMC samples from about 29 adults with confirmed HIV infection, collected serially over a mean of about 6 years (range 1-12). Among the 30 to 35 participants with HIV, about 11 were female. No cross-contamination during QIAcube processing was shown when test extractions of a monoclonal T-cell line were performed alongside a few dozen polyclonal samples.

Participants were included only if at least one PBMC sample before ART initiation and at least two post-ART samples were available. Treatment was received in the United States of America by all participants with HIV. Cryopreserved samples of roughly 0.85-11 million PBMC were thawed and washed before DNA extraction. At the time of the earliest PBMC sample, participants with HIV were aged between about 23 and 54 years. PBMC samples were contributed by each participant from 1-4 timepoints before ART initiation and 2-8 timepoints after ART initiation, with a median of 7 samples. For every participant, serial HIV viral load, CD4+ T-cell count, ART history and demographic data were obtained. Genomic DNA was extracted from unsorted PBMC with a Qiagen kit on a QIAcube, with processing performed in batches of 12 samples. Comment on this clone: Its antigen is currently not known. Qualities for individual bases were not recorded, and no much larger clone is one base off.

Sequencing of the TRB variable region was done with the immunoSEQ hsTCRB v3.0 assay at survey level resolution. A depth of roughly 40,000-50,000 T-cell genomes per sample was targeted for TRB sequencing. TRB libraries were pooled and sequenced on an Illumina MiSeq using a v3 150-cycle kit. The source study handled its data this way. Repertoire analysis ran in R within a reproducible Nextflow workflow covering QC, data transformation and analysis. LymphoSeq2, an R package for exploring AIRR-Seq data, was used to implement custom analyses. Several samples that produced fewer than 5000 total TRB sequences were removed, so 180 or so HIV repertoires were analyzed. Of the roughly 180 retained HIV repertoires, over 55 were collected before and approximately 130 after ART initiation. Each repertoire was downsampled to 5000 TRB nucleotide sequences, and summary statistics were averaged across 100 downsampling iterations. The analysis kept only TRB sequences whose CDR3 regions were at least seven amino acids long. Diversity was measured with a Shannon entropy-derived clonality score and the Gini coefficient. In repertoire networks, the top 5000 CDR3 amino acid sequences were linked whenever an edit distance of one separated two sequences. GLIPH2 predicted antigen specificity groups and MHC restriction for TRB CDR3 amino acid sequences. CDR3 amino acid sequences were matched against VDJdb and McPAS-TCR to flag known CMV, EBV, HIV or tissue antigen associations. Pre-ART, post-ART and control groups were compared with Wilcoxon signed-rank tests and Holm-Bonferroni correction. Held by TCRdb, this immuneACCESS table contains in-frame sequences only and omits some clones. Under half of the omission traces to an unresolved V gene where checked; the cause of the rest is unknown. Clone size and the V and J calls come from that table; the DNA yielded D and trimming. The sample profile shows 20,000 to 25,000 clones; about four fifths of them were found once. The ten largest clonotypes hold roughly 7% of the sample.

Study-level results and caveats: The samples span the years 2004 to 2017, and the ART regimens used may be less effective than current regimens. A significant increase in TRB diversity was found to be associated with ART initiation, although TRB diversity was observed to remain significantly below that of transplant donor controls even after long-term ART. Expanded TRB clones identified before ART initiation dominated the repertoire across all time points, though the dominance fluctuated and decreased in many PLHIV after ART. Inferences about post-ART repertoire changes are limited because no data were available on ART adherence, viral resistance or therapy changes. Narrower CDR3 length ranges were observed in HIV repertoires than in controls, and an antigen-experienced repertoire with only a slight naive shift after ART was suggested by the network structure. Since PBMC availability was limited, sequencing covered only the TCR beta chain, with no alpha chain pairing. Because pre-ART samples had limited cell numbers, profiling was done on unsorted PBMC rather than on sorted CD4+ and CD8+ T cells.

The V and J ends are trimmed by 0 bases and 4 bases, leaving 10 bases between them. According to the germline V gene (reference sequence), CDR1 reads SEHNR and CDR2 reads FQNEAQ. Inclusive of the bounding cysteine and phenylalanine, the CDR3 is 14 residues long. Left in the record is the CDR3 DNA by itself, 42 bases read in frame from the first base. The TCR comes from a man aged 25 to 45 with HIV. The sequencing used unsorted PBMCs, collected 1.5 years after starting antiretroviral therapy. This chain is built from TRBV7-9 and TRBJ2-7, and perhaps TRBD2 as D gene, on 5 matching bases. The CDR3 has the sequence CASSLAMSGYEQYF. The DNA reads as follows: TGTGCCAGCAGCTTAGCGATGTCGGGATACGAGCAGTACTTC.